This T cell receptor (beta chain) is drawn from a study of T cell responses to AZD1222 COVID-19 vaccine. Findings of the study overall: Regions left unmutated in variants are reportedly the target of nearly half of spike-specific TCRs.

The CDR3 is made up of 13 amino acids. Unmatched junction bases numbered 5, after V lost 5 bases and J lost 8 bases. Germline CDR1 is MNHEY and CDR2 is SVGAGI. TCRdb's copy holds only in-frame clones and misses some; the assay was immunoSEQ multiplex PCR. The sample has roughly 180,000 clones; approximately 90% are singletons. A note on this clone: Its antigen is not known.

The sample here was peripheral blood, taken 28 days after the second AZD1222 dose. The chain has TRBV6-5 and TRBJ1-2; 10 bases map to TRBD1. This TCR came from an adult who received the AZD1222 COVID-19 vaccine. The CDR3 nucleotides read TGTGCCAGCAGTCGACAGGGGGCTCAGGGCTACACCTTC. Translation: CASSRQGAQGYTF.